The 31 T cell receptor beta chains below all came from one sample that was sequenced in a study of T cell clones after liver transplantation. The assay was immunoSEQ multiplex PCR, and TCRdb's table has in-frame clones only and misses some. Of roughly 100,000 clones listed, roughly 80% are singletons. Sequenced material: CD4+ T cells from blood, taken 45 to 50 months after liver transplant. All receptors come from a human patient who received a liver transplant. These T cells may partly come from the graft donor.

J is TRBJ1-2 and V is TRBV6-1; possible D gene TRBD1, 5 bases. This CDR3 spans 19 amino acids. Germline-derived CDR1 and CDR2 are MNHNS and SASEGT. Between the trimmed V and J ends, which lost 1 base and 2 bases, there was a span of 23 bases. The CDR3 loop is CASSEGFWTSGRLNYGYTF. CDR3 DNA sequence: TGTGCCAGCAGTGAAGGATTTTGGACCTCAGGGCGCCTAAACTATGGCTACACCTTC.

J is TRBJ2-3 and V is TRBV7-3, with D maybe TRBD2 (5 bases). V was shortened by 2 bases and J by 5 bases, with 8 bases between the two germline ends. Germline lookup yields CDR1 SGHTA and CDR2 FQGTGA. The CDR3 length is 13 residues. The CDR3 is CASSLAGLDTQYF. The CDR3 nucleotides are TGTGCCAGCAGCTTAGCCGGACTAGATACGCAGTATTTT. Looking up the rest from reference TRBV7-3 and TRBJ2-3 gives the full variable domain: GAGVSQTPSNKVTEKGKYVELRCDPISGHTALYWYRQSLGQGPEFLIYFQGTGAADDSGLPNDRFFAVRPEGSVSTLKIQRTERGDSAVYLCASSLAGLDTQYFGPGTRLTVL.

The table lists this clone with a count of one. V usage is TRBV27 and J usage is TRBJ2-2; D is uncertain. Germline V gene lookup returns CDR1 MNHEY and CDR2 SMNVEV (reference sequence). V gave up 5 bases and J gave up 6 bases, with 13 bases separating them. The CDR3 covers 14 residues. The DNA for the CDR3 is TGTGCCAGCAGTCCACCCCCACGGCCCGGGGAGCTGTTTTTT. Its protein product is CASSPPPRPGELFF.

This clone was observed a few times. The chain is built from TRBV15 and TRBJ2-7; the D gene is possibly TRBD2 (5 bases). The V gene lost 5 bases and the J gene lost 4 bases, with 15 bases spanning the gap. The germline V gene encodes CDR1 LNHNV and CDR2 YYDKDF (reference sequence). CDR3 size: 14 residues. The CDR3 DNA reads TGTGCCACCAGCGAGGAAGAACTAGTTTACGAGCAGTACTTC. Translating gives CATSEEELVYEQYF.

This clone was counted between two and nine times. The chain recombines TRBV4-1 with TRBJ1-5; tentatively, D is TRBD1 (5 bases). With 3 bases removed from V and 8 bases from J, the gap between germline ends came to 11 bases. There are 13 residues in the CDR3. The germline gives CDR1 MGHRA, CDR2 YSYEKL. Written as DNA, the CDR3 is TGCGCCAGCAGCCAGGCCTCCAGGGAGCCCCAGCATTTT. Translating it yields CASSQASREPQHF.

The chain uses TRBV5-1 and TRBJ2-7, with D possibly TRBD1 on 7 matching bases. V was clipped by 6 bases and J by 0 bases, with 13 bases between them. Germline CDR1 is SGHRS and CDR2 is YFSETQ. The CDR3 loop spans 14 amino acids. This CDR3 reads CASTRGDRSYEQYF. CDR3 in DNA: TGCGCCAGCACCAGGGGGGACCGCTCCTACGAGCAGTACTTC.

CDR3 coding DNA: TGTGCCAGCAGCGTCACTAGCGGGGGGGCAGCAGATACGCAGTATTTT. This encodes CASSVTSGGAADTQYF. This chain connects TRBV9 to TRBJ2-3, with 13 bases aligning to TRBD2. The V segment lost 2 bases and the J segment 4 bases; nucleotides outside the gene matches: 4. The CDR3 runs 16 residues. Per the germline V gene, CDR1 is SGDLS and CDR2 is YYNGEE. Full variable domain (missing parts from reference TRBV9 and TRBJ2-3): DSGVTQTPKHLITATGQRVTLRCSPRSGDLSVYWYQQSLDQGLQFLIQYYNGEERAKGNILERFSAQQFPDLHSELNLSSLELGDSALYFCASSVTSGGAADTQYFGPGTRLTVL.

The chain recombines TRBV6-5 with TRBJ2-2, with TRBD2 as a possible D gene (6 bases). CDR3 length: 15 amino acids. Per germline, CDR1 MNHEY and CDR2 SVGAGI. V was clipped by 8 bases and J by 2 bases, with 15 bases between them. The CDR3 region is CASYREPYNTGELFF. In nucleotides, the CDR3 is TGTGCCAGCTACCGGGAGCCTTATAACACCGGGGAGCTGTTTTTT.

V gene TRBV5-8 combines with J gene TRBJ2-3; D gene unclear. Trimming removed 2 bases from V and 2 bases from J, with 6 bases in between. The CDR3 covers 13 residues. Germline CDR1 reads SGHTS; CDR2 reads YDEGEE. Here the CDR3 DNA reads TGTGCCAGCAGCTTCCAAGTCACAGATACGCAGTATTTT. Translated, it gives CASSFQVTDTQYF.

This rearrangement joins TRBV4-3 to TRBJ1-3; D is ambiguous. The CDR3 is 17 amino acids. Trimming took 0 bases from V and 0 from J, leaving 12 bases between them. The germline V gene encodes CDR1 LGHNA and CDR2 YSLEER. This CDR3 is CASSQEVRPNSGNTIYF. DNA of the CDR3: TGCGCCAGCAGCCAAGAGGTTCGTCCTAACTCTGGAAACACCATATATTTT.

The genes are TRBV5-1 and TRBJ2-5; D perhaps matches TRBD1 (6 bases). V gave up 2 bases and J gave up 3 bases, with 11 bases separating them. Germline CDR1 SGHRS, CDR2 YFSETQ. This CDR3 is 14 amino acids long. The CDR3 protein is CASSLQGQEETQYF. CDR3 bases: TGCGCCAGCAGCTTACAGGGCCAGGAAGAGACCCAGTACTTC.

V is TRBV5-1 and J is TRBJ2-3; 9 positions match TRBD1. With 1 base clipped from V and 3 bases from J, the junction kept 21 bases outside the gene matches. CDR1 and CDR2 (germline): SGHRS, YFSETQ. The CDR3 sequence is 21 residues long. The CDR3 region is CASSLFSLAKMTGGRTDTQYF. Written as DNA, the CDR3 is TGCGCCAGCAGCTTGTTTTCTCTCGCAAAGATGACAGGGGGTAGAACAGATACGCAGTATTTT. Full variable domain (missing parts from reference TRBV5-1 and TRBJ2-3): KAGVTQTPRYLIKTRGQQVTLSCSPISGHRSVSWYQQTPGQGLQFLFEYFSETQRNKGNFPGRFSGRQFSNSRSEMNVSTLELGDSALYLCASSLFSLAKMTGGRTDTQYFGPGTRLTVL.

The chain carries TRBV5-1 and TRBJ2-6; 8 nucleotides line up with TRBD1. This CDR3 spans 16 amino acids. CDR1 and CDR2 from the germline V gene are SGHRS and YFSETQ. The V and J ends lost 2 bases and 2 bases, in that order; junction bases with no gene match: 3. The CDR3 DNA reads TGCGCCAGCAGCTTCCAACAGGGGGCTGGGGCCAACGTCCTGACTTTC. Protein product: CASSFQQGAGANVLTF.

The J gene is TRBJ2-7, the V gene TRBV29-1, with D maybe TRBD1 (6 bases). The CDR3 runs to 13 residues. CDR1 is SQVTM and CDR2 is ANQGSEA in the germline V gene. Trimming took 4 bases from V and 7 from J, leaving 17 bases between them. The CDR3: CSVGGQGLREQYF. CDR3 DNA: TGCAGCGTTGGGGGGCAGGGATTACGGGAGCAGTACTTC.

This chain uses TRBV6-5 with TRBJ1-1; D may be TRBD1 (5 bases). CDR3 length: 13 residues. CDR1 MNHEY and CDR2 SVGAGI come from the germline V gene. V lost 8 bases and J lost 4, with 14 bases in between. The CDR3, as DNA: TGTGCCAGCCAGTCCCCGGGGGGCACTGAAGCTTTCTTT. Its translation is CASQSPGGTEAFF.

The J gene is TRBJ1-5, the V gene TRBV7-2; 7 positions match TRBD1. V lost 5 bases, J lost 7 bases, and 8 bases stayed unmatched. This CDR3 has 14 amino acids. Germline V gives CDR1 SGHTA, CDR2 FQGNSA. The CDR3 reads CASSLTRGQQPQHF. CDR3 in DNA: TGTGCCAGCAGCCTAACTAGGGGGCAGCAGCCCCAGCATTTT.

The rearrangement joins TRBV7-3 to TRBJ2-5; tentatively, D is TRBD2 (5 bases). Germline lookup yields CDR1 SGHTA and CDR2 FQGTGA. The CDR3 extends over 14 amino acids. Trimming took 4 bases from V and 7 from J, leaving 16 bases between them. In DNA form, the CDR3 reads TGTGCCAGCAGCTCCACTAGTGCTCCAGGGACCCAGTACTTC. Its protein product is CASSSTSAPGTQYF. Variable domain in full (rest from reference TRBV7-3 and TRBJ2-5): GAGVSQTPSNKVTEKGKYVELRCDPISGHTALYWYRQSLGQGPEFLIYFQGTGAADDSGLPNDRFFAVRPEGSVSTLKIQRTERGDSAVYLCASSSTSAPGTQYFGPGTRLLVL.

Only a few counts were recorded for this clone. The chain is built from TRBV5-1 and TRBJ2-5, with D perhaps TRBD1 (5 bases). The CDR3 length is 13 residues. V lost 4 bases to trimming and J lost 5 bases, with 12 bases between them. Germline CDR1 reads SGHRS; CDR2 reads YFSETQ. The DNA of the CDR3 is TGCGCCAGCAGCCGGACAATTCAGGAGACCCAGTACTTC. Translated, it gives CASSRTIQETQYF.

The chain couples TRBV5-1 to TRBJ2-1; D is tentatively TRBD1 or TRBD2 (5 bases each). Germline V lookup: CDR1 SGHRS, CDR2 YFSETQ. This CDR3 has 14 residues. Trimming took 6 bases from V and 6 from J, leaving 16 bases between them. CDR3 in amino acids: CASIIGAGANEQFF. For the CDR3, the DNA is TGCGCCAGCATCATAGGGGCCGGGGCCAATGAGCAGTTCTTC.

In its sample, this clone was seen once. V usage is TRBV27 and J usage is TRBJ2-2; the D gene could be TRBD1 or TRBD2 (5 bases each). With 6 bases removed from V and 9 bases from J, the gap between germline ends came to 17 bases. Per germline, CDR1 MNHEY and CDR2 SMNVEV (reference sequence). The CDR3 spans 14 residues. CDR3 protein: CASSLTGAEWELFF. CDR3 sequence (DNA): TGTGCCAGCAGCTTAACCGGGGCCGAGTGGGAGCTGTTTTTT.

This clone occurred a few times. The genes are TRBV5-4 and TRBJ2-5; D is possibly TRBD2 (7 bases). Germline CDR1 and CDR2: SGHNT and YYREEE (reference sequence). CDR3 length: 16 residues. Trimming took off 6 bases at V and 2 bases at J, with 20 bases between the two ends. In DNA form, the CDR3 reads TGTGCCAGCACCTCTTCCCCGGGGGGCCGACAAGAGACCCAGTACTTC. Protein sequence: CASTSSPGGRQETQYF.

This clone appeared a single time. The rearrangement uses TRBV27 and TRBJ1-5; perhaps TRBD1 as D (5 bases). CDR1 is MNHEY and CDR2 is SMNVEV in the germline V gene (reference sequence). V gave up 2 bases and J gave up 3 bases, with 8 bases separating them. The CDR3 length is 14 residues. The CDR3 nucleotides read TGTGCCAGCAGTTTAGGGACCTCCAATCAGCCCCAGCATTTT. This gives the protein CASSLGTSNQPQHF.

This sequence joins TRBV29-1 and TRBJ2-7; D tentatively reads TRBD1 or TRBD2 (6 bases each). This CDR3 spans 16 amino acids. The V gene lost 4 bases and the J gene lost 5 bases, with 24 bases spanning the gap. Germline-derived CDR1 and CDR2 are SQVTM and ANQGSEA. CDR3 DNA sequence: TGCAGCGTTGTGGGGGGCGGTAGTCTTTGGGAGGACGAGCAGTACTTC. Translating gives CSVVGGGSLWEDEQYF.

This clone came up once. V is TRBV14 and J is TRBJ2-7; perhaps D is TRBD1 or TRBD2 (5 bases each). Germline assignment: CDR1 SGHDN and CDR2 FVKESK. V was cut by 1 base and J by 5 bases, with 27 bases left in between. CDR3 length: 19 residues. The CDR3 DNA sequence: TGTGCCAGCAGCCAAGCGTTAAGGTTTGGGGACCCAAGGGCGGACGAGCAGTACTTC. Its protein is CASSQALRFGDPRADEQYF.

The rearrangement links TRBV11-2 to TRBJ2-1, with D possibly matching TRBD1 (6 bases). The CDR3 covers 18 residues. Deletions cut 3 bases from V and 0 bases from J, with 18 bases between. The germline V gene encodes CDR1 SGHAT and CDR2 FQNNGV. The CDR3 bases are TGTGCCAGCAGCTTTCGTCTACAGGGCACAAGCTCCTACAATGAGCAGTTCTTC. It codes for CASSFRLQGTSSYNEQFF.

The chain is built from TRBV4-2 and TRBJ2-5; TRBD1 is a possible D gene (7 bases). The CDR3 contains 15 residues. Looked up from germline, CDR1 is LGHNA and CDR2 is YNFKEQ. Trimming took off 6 bases at V and 2 bases at J, with 16 bases between the two ends. The CDR3: CASSTGAREQETQYF. The DNA for the CDR3 is TGTGCCAGCAGTACAGGGGCGCGGGAACAAGAGACCCAGTACTTC.

This clone was seen a handful of times. The chain couples TRBV7-2 to TRBJ1-5; a possible D gene is TRBD1 (5 bases). Trimming cost V 3 bases and J 0 bases, with 12 bases left between them. The V gene's germline CDR1 is SGHTA and CDR2 FQGNSA. The CDR3 is 16 residues long. CDR3 sequence: CASSFSSGNSNQPQHF. The CDR3 bases are TGTGCCAGCAGCTTCTCATCAGGGAATAGCAATCAGCCCCAGCATTTT.

The chain has TRBV27 and TRBJ1-5; 7 bases match TRBD1. Germline loops: CDR1 MNHEY, CDR2 SMNVEV (reference sequence). CDR3 length: 17 residues. Unmatched junction bases numbered 13, after V lost 3 bases and J lost 5 bases. CDR3 region: CASSLFSGGEVYQPQHF. The CDR3 region has the DNA TGTGCCAGCAGTTTGTTCTCAGGGGGTGAGGTTTATCAGCCCCAGCATTTT.

The chain joins TRBV30 to TRBJ2-7; D is undetermined. Germline-derived CDR1 and CDR2 are GTSNPN and SVGIG (reference sequence). This CDR3 comprises 12 residues. V was pared by 4 bases and J by 3 bases, with 10 bases between. The CDR3 is CAWKDGYYEQYF. As DNA, the CDR3 is TGTGCCTGGAAGGACGGATACTACGAGCAGTACTTC.

This chain links TRBV14 with TRBJ1-1; no reliable D call. Germline-derived CDR1 and CDR2 are SGHDN and FVKESK. The V end lost 0 bases, the J end lost 0 bases, and 8 bases lay between the germline ends. This CDR3 spans 15 amino acids. The chain's CDR3 is CASSQEAALNTEAFF. The CDR3, as DNA: TGTGCCAGCAGCCAAGAAGCAGCCTTGAACACTGAAGCTTTCTTT.

The genes are TRBV19 and TRBJ1-5, with a weak D call TRBD1 (6 bases). Trimming cost V 0 bases and J 6 bases, with 12 bases left between them. Germline lookup yields CDR1 LNHDA and CDR2 SQIVND (reference sequence). The CDR3 sequence is 15 residues long. This chain's CDR3 is CASSIEGGVGQPQHF. For the CDR3, the DNA is TGTGCCAGTAGTATAGAAGGGGGAGTGGGTCAGCCCCAGCATTTT.